The 12 T cell receptor beta chains reported below all come from one sample, sequenced in a study of cytomegalovirus exposure and HLA in healthy donors. Vbeta (60) and Jbeta (13) primers were used in the PCR. Clones were read by immunoSEQ multiplex PCR, and TCRdb kept only the in-frame ones, dropping some. The data contain some 120,000 clones, 82% of them singletons. The sequenced material came from PBMCs. The receptors derive from a male donor in good health and CMV-seropositive.

This clone appeared a few times. V and J are TRBV7-2 and TRBJ1-2, with a weak D call TRBD1 (6 bases). V was cut by 8 bases and J by 7 bases, with 17 bases left in between. The CDR3 extends over 13 amino acids. Germline V lookup: CDR1 SGHTA, CDR2 FQGNSA. CDR3 DNA sequence: TGTGCCAGCTTACAGGACAGATCTGCTGGCTACACCTTC. Protein sequence: CASLQDRSAGYTF.

The chain employs TRBV10-3 and TRBJ2-7, with a tentative D call TRBD2 (6 bases). CDR1 ENHRY and CDR2 SYGVKD come from the germline V gene. Trimming stripped 0 bases from V and 2 bases from J, with 11 bases between. The CDR3 sequence is 15 residues long. The CDR3 DNA sequence: TGTGCCATCAGTGAGTCCGGCGGGAAAACCTACGAGCAGTACTTC. Amino acid sequence: CAISESGGKTYEQYF.

The chain employs TRBV6-5 and TRBJ1-1, with 8 bases matching TRBD1. Losses at the gene ends were 6 bases for V and 1 base for J; bases not matched to a gene: 4. The CDR3 is 14 amino acids. The germline CDR1 and CDR2 sequences are MNHEY and SVGAGI. In DNA form, the CDR3 reads TGTGCCAGCAGGCAGGGACAGGCGAACACTGAAGCTTTCTTT. This sequence encodes CASRQGQANTEAFF.

J is TRBJ2-3 and V is TRBV7-2; 10 bases agree with TRBD2. The CDR3 sequence is 17 residues long. CDR1 is SGHTA, CDR2 FQGNSA, per germline. Trimming cost V 3 bases and J 2 bases; bases outside gene matches: 8. The CDR3 spells CASSFLLLAGITDTQYF. The DNA of the CDR3 is TGTGCCAGCAGCTTCCTTTTACTAGCGGGAATCACAGATACGCAGTATTTT.

V usage is TRBV28 and J usage is TRBJ2-7, with D perhaps TRBD2 (5 bases). V was pared by 4 bases and J by 6 bases, with 22 bases between. In germline, CDR1 is MDHEN, CDR2 SYDVKM. The CDR3 runs 16 residues. The CDR3 loop reads CASSSPSGRTFSEQYF. The CDR3 nucleotides are TGTGCCAGCAGTTCCCCCTCCGGTAGGACTTTCTCCGAGCAGTACTTC.

The chain is built from TRBV4-1 and TRBJ2-3, with 11 bases that match TRBD1. The CDR3 runs to 16 residues. Germline CDR1 MGHRA, CDR2 YSYEKL. V trimming: 4 bases; J trimming: 6 bases; junction bases outside the gene matches: 9. CDR3 protein: CASSPLGQGASDTQYF. The CDR3 DNA sequence: TGCGCCAGCAGCCCCCTCGGACAGGGGGCGTCGGATACGCAGTATTTT.

The J gene is TRBJ2-5, the V gene TRBV27; D gene uncertain. The length of the CDR3 is 13 residues. Germline V lookup: CDR1 MNHEY, CDR2 SMNVEV (reference sequence). Trimming took 10 bases from V and 5 from J, leaving 17 bases between them. The CDR3 DNA sequence: TGTGCCACCTCCCGCTATGGCGGTGAGACCCAGTACTTC. Its translation: CATSRYGGETQYF.

This chain connects TRBV2 to TRBJ2-1; 12 bases fit TRBD2. Germline V gives CDR1 SNHLY, CDR2 FYNNEI. V trimming: 3 bases; J trimming: 6 bases; junction bases outside the gene matches: 6. The CDR3 spans 16 residues. DNA for the CDR3: TGTGCCAGCAGTGATTTGCGACTAGCGGGGGCCAATGAGCAGTTCTTC. Amino acids: CASSDLRLAGANEQFF.

This rearrangement joins TRBV4-2 to TRBJ1-1; tentatively, D is TRBD1 (6 bases). The CDR3 has 14 residues. Germline V gene data show CDR1 as LGHNA and CDR2 as YNFKEQ. V lost 1 base and J 4 bases, leaving 10 bases between the germline ends. CDR3 DNA: TGTGCCAGCAGCCAAGCGCCCAGGGGCACTGAAGCTTTCTTT. Amino acid sequence: CASSQAPRGTEAFF.

Here the CDR3 reads CASSLYVGDTQYF. In DNA form, the CDR3 reads TGCGCCAGCAGCTTGTACGTCGGAGATACGCAGTATTTT. The V gene is TRBV5-1, the J gene TRBJ2-3; D is uncertain. The CDR3 runs to 13 residues. Germline values: CDR1 SGHRS, CDR2 YFSETQ. The ends were cut back, 1 base at V and 5 bases at J, with 8 bases in the middle.

This clone was found once. Other DNA sequences in this sample translate to the same CDR3. The chain uses TRBV28 and TRBJ1-2, with 10 positions matching TRBD1. The length of the CDR3 is 13 residues. Germline trimming cut 6 bases from V and 5 bases from J; bases unmatched to any gene: 3. CDR1 is MDHEN and CDR2 is SYDVKM in the germline V gene. CDR3 protein: CASRGTGDYGYTF. The DNA of the CDR3 is TGTGCCAGCAGGGGGACAGGGGATTATGGCTACACCTTC.

The chain joins TRBV27 to TRBJ1-1; perhaps TRBD1 as D (5 bases). This CDR3 is 15 amino acids long. Germline V gives CDR1 MNHEY, CDR2 SMNVEV (reference sequence). V was pared by 3 bases and J by 4 bases, with 15 bases between. The CDR3 nucleotides are TGTGCCAGCAGTTTGGATGAGTGGGGCCGCACTGAAGCTTTCTTT. As protein: CASSLDEWGRTEAFF.